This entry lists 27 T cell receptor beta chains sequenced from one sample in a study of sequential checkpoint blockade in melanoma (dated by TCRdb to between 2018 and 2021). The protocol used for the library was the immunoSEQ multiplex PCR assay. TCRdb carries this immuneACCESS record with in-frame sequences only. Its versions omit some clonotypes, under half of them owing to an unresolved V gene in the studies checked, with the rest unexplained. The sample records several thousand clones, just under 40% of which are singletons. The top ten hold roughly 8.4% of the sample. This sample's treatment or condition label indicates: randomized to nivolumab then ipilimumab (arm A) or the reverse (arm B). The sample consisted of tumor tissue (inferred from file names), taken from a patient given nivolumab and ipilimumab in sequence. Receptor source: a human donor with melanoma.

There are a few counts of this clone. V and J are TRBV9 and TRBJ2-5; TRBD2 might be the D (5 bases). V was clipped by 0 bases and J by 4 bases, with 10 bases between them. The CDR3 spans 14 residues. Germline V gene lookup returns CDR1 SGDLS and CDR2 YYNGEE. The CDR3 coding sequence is TGTGCCAGCAGCGTAGGTCCGGGAAGAGAGACCCAGTACTTC. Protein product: CASSVGPGRETQYF.

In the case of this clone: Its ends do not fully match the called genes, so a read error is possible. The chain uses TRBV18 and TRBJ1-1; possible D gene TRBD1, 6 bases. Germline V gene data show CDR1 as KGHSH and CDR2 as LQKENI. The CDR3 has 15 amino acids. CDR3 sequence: CASSPLGGSDTEAFF. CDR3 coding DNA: TGTGCCAGCTCCCCACTAGGGGGTTCGGACACTGAAGCTTTCTTT.

The CDR3 is CSVEVGGGTGPKAFF. In DNA, the CDR3 is TGCAGCGTTGAAGTCGGGGGCGGGACAGGCCCGAAGGCTTTCTTT. The chain uses TRBV29-1 and TRBJ1-1, with 8 nucleotides matching TRBD1. CDR1 and CDR2 (germline): SQVTM, ANQGSEA. The CDR3 covers 15 residues. J was trimmed by 11 bases and V by 1 base; bases with no gene match: 15.

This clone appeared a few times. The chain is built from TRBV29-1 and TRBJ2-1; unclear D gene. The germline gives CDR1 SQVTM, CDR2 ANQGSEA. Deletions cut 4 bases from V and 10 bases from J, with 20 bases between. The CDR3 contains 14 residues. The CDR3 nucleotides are TGCAGCGTTGTCTACGCCGGCCCGGGTGGGGAGCAGTTCTTC. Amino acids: CSVVYAGPGGEQFF.

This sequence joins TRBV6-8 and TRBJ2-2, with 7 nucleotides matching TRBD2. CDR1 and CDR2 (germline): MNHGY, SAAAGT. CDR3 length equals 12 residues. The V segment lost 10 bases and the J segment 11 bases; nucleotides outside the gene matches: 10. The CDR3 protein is CAIRDTGGELFF. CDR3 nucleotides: TGTGCCATCAGAGATACGGGGGGAGAGCTGTTTTTT.

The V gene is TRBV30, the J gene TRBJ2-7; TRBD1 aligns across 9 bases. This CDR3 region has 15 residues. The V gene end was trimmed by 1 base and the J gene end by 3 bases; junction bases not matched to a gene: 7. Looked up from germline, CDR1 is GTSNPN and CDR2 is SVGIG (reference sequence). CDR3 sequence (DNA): TGTGCCTGGAGTGCACAGGGGGCCTGGGGCTACGAGCAGTACTTC. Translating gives CAWSAQGAWGYEQYF.

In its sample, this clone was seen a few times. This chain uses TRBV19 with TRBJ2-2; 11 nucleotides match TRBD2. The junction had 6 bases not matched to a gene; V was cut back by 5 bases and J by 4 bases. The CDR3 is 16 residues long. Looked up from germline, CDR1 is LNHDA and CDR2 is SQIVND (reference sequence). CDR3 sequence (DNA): TGTGCCAGTAGTGGGTCACTAGCGGGAGCCACCGGGGAGCTGTTTTTT. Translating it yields CASSGSLAGATGELFF.

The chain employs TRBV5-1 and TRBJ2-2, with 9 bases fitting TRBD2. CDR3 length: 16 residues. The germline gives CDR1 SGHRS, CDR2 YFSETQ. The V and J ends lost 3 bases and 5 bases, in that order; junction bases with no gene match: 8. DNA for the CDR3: TGCGCCAGCAGCTCCCCGCTGAGCGGGGGGACCGGGGAGCTGTTTTTT. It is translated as CASSSPLSGGTGELFF.

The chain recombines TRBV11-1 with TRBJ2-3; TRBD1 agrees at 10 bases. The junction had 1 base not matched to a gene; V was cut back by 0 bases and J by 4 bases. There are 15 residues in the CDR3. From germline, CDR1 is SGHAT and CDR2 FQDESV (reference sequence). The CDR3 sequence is CASSLATGGADTQYF. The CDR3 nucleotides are TGTGCCAGCAGCTTAGCGACAGGGGGCGCAGATACGCAGTATTTT.

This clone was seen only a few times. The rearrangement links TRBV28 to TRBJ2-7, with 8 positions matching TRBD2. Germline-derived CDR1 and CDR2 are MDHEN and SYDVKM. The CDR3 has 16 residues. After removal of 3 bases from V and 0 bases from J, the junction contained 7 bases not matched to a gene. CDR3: CASSFPPSGRSYEQYF. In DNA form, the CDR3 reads TGTGCCAGCAGTTTCCCTCCTAGCGGGCGCTCCTACGAGCAGTACTTC.

The CDR3 here is CASSSPGQGLGEQFF. The DNA for the CDR3 is TGTGCCAGCAGTTCGCCGGGACAGGGGCTTGGCGAGCAGTTCTTC. V usage is TRBV6-8 and J usage is TRBJ2-1, with 10 bases matching TRBD1. The CDR3 runs 15 residues. The V and J ends lost 4 bases and 10 bases, in that order; junction bases with no gene match: 10. Germline V CDR1 and CDR2: MNHGY, SAAAGT.

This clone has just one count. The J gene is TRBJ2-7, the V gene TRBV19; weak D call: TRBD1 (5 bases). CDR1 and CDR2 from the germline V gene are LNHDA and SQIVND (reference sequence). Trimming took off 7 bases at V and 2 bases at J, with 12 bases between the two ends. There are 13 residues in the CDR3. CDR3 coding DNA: TGTGCCAGTACGGGCCCAGGGACCTACGAGCAGTACTTC. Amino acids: CASTGPGTYEQYF.

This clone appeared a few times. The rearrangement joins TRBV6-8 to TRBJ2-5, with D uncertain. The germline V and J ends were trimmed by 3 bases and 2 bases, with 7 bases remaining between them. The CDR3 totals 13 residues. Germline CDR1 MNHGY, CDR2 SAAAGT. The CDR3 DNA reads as TGTGCCAGCAGTTATAGGCCTCAAGAGACCCAGTACTTC. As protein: CASSYRPQETQYF.

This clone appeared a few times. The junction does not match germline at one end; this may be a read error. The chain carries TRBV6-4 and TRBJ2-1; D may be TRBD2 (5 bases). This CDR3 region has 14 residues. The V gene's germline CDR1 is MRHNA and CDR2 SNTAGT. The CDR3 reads CAISELGYTAEQFF. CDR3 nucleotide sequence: TGTGCCATCAGTGAACTAGGCTACACAGCTGAGCAGTTCTTC.

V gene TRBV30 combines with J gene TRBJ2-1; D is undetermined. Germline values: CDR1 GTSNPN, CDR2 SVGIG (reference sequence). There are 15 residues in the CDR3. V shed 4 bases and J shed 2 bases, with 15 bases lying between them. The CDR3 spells CAWTDPILPYNEQFF. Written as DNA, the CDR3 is TGTGCCTGGACCGACCCCATACTTCCCTACAATGAGCAGTTCTTC.

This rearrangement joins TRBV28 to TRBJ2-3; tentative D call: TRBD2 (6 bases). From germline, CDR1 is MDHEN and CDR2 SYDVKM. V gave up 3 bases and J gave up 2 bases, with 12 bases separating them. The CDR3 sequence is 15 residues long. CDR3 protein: CASSFGGGYTDTQYF. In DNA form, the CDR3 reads TGTGCCAGCAGTTTCGGGGGAGGTTACACAGATACGCAGTATTTT.

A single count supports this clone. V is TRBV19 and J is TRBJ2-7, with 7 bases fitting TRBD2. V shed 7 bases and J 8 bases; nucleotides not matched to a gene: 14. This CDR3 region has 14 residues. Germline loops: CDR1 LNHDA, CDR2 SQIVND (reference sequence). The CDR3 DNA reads TGTGCCAGTACAGCCCTGGCGCCCGGGGGGAAGCAGTACTTC. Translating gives CASTALAPGGKQYF.

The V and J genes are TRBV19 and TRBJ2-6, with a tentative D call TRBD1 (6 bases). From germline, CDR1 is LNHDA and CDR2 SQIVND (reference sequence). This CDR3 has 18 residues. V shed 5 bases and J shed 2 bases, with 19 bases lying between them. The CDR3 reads CASSLLGPSGAGANVLTF. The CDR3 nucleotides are TGTGCCAGTAGTCTGTTAGGTCCGTCAGGGGCTGGGGCCAACGTCCTGACTTTC.

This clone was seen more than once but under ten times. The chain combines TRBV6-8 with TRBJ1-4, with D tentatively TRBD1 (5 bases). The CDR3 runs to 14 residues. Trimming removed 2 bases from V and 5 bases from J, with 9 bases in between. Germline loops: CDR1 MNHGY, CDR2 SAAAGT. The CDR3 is CASSYGRGNEKLFF. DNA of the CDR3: TGTGCCAGCAGTTACGGCCGGGGGAATGAAAAACTGTTTTTT.

DNA for the CDR3: TGCAGCGTCGAGGGGCGTTGGAGTGACACTGAAGCTTTCTTT. Translation gives CSVEGRWSDTEAFF. This chain links TRBV29-1 with TRBJ1-1; a weak D match, TRBD1 (5 bases). CDR1 is SQVTM, CDR2 ANQGSEA, per germline. This CDR3 region has 14 residues. V was trimmed by 6 bases and J by 3 bases, leaving 17 bases between them.

The CDR3 DNA reads TGCGCCAGCAGCGACGGACTCCTTCCCTACGAGCAGTACTTC. Its translation is CASSDGLLPYEQYF. The rearrangement links TRBV5-1 to TRBJ2-7; tentative D call: TRBD2 (5 bases). CDR1 is SGHRS, CDR2 YFSETQ, per germline. This CDR3 has 14 residues. Trimming took off 4 bases at V and 2 bases at J, with 13 bases between the two ends. Drawing the rest from reference TRBV5-1 and TRBJ2-7, the complete variable domain is KAGVTQTPRYLIKTRGQQVTLSCSPISGHRSVSWYQQTPGQGLQFLFEYFSETQRNKGNFPGRFSGRQFSNSRSEMNVSTLELGDSALYLCASSDGLLPYEQYFGPGTRLTVT.

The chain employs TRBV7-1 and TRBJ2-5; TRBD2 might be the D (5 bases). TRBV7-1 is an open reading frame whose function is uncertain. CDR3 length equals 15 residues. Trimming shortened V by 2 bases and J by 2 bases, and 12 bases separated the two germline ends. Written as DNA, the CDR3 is TGTGCCAGCAGCTCACGAGGTCCGGGGCAAGAGACCCAGTACTTC. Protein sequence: CASSSRGPGQETQYF.

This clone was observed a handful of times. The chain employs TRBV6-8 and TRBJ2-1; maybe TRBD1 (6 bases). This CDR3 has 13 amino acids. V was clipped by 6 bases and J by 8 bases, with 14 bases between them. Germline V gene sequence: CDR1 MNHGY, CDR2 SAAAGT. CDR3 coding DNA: TGTGCCAGCAGAGACAGGAATATCGATGAGCAGTTCTTC. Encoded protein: CASRDRNIDEQFF.

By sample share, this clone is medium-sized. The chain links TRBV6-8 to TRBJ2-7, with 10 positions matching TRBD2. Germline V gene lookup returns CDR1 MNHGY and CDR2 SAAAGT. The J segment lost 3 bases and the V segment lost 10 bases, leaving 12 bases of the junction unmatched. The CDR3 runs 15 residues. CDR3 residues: CAISALAGEVYEQYF. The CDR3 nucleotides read TGTGCCATCAGCGCTCTAGCGGGGGAAGTCTACGAGCAGTACTTC.

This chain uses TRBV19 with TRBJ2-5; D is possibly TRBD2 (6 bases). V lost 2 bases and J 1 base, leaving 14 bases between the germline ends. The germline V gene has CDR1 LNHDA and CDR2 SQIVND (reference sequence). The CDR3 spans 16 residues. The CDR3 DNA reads TGTGCCAGTAGTATACTGAGCGGAGGGTTCCAAGAGACCCAGTACTTC. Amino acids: CASSILSGGFQETQYF.

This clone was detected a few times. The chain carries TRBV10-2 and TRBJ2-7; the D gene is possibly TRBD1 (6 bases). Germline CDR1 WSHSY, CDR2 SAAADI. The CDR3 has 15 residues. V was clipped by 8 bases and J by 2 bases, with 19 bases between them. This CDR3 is CASDVLGAQAYEQYF. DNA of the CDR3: TGCGCCAGCGACGTCTTGGGGGCGCAAGCCTACGAGCAGTACTTC.

CDR3 loop: CASSFGVRDEQYF. The CDR3 nucleotides read TGCGCCAGCAGCTTCGGGGTGAGAGACGAGCAGTACTTC. V is TRBV4-1 and J is TRBJ2-7, with D possibly matching TRBD2 (5 bases). The germline V gene encodes CDR1 MGHRA and CDR2 YSYEKL. The CDR3 spans 13 residues. V lost 5 bases and J 5 bases, leaving 13 bases between the germline ends.